These 21 T cell receptor beta chains originate from one sample sequenced in a study of Graves' ophthalmopathy and Graves' hyperthyroidism. Amplification targeted the TCR beta CDR3 regions, with RNA transcripts as the source material. Investigators did first-round RT-PCR with HTBI primers, then second-round multiplex PCR. MiXCR, run by TCRdb on the multiplex PCR reads, gives a single entry per CDR3 protein. The sample yields a few hundred thousand distinct CDR3 sequences, 39% seen once. The sequencing sample was made of peripheral blood or thyroid tissue (not recorded which). The receptors were gathered from an adult man with Graves' hyperthyroidism.

This chain links TRBV27 with TRBJ2-7, with 7 bases matching TRBD2. Germline CDR1 reads MNHEY; CDR2 reads SMNVEV (reference sequence). CDR3 size: 15 residues. The V gene end was trimmed by 0 bases and the J gene end by 0 bases; junction bases not matched to a gene: 2. The CDR3 nucleotides are TGTGCCAGCAGTTTATCGTTAGCGGGCTCCTACGAGCAGTACTTC. This codes for CASSLSLAGSYEQYF.

This clonotype has ten or more counts. This chain uses TRBV3-1 with TRBJ2-7; no clear D. The germline V gene has CDR1 LGHDT and CDR2 YNNKEL (reference sequence). Trimming pared 6 bases from V and 0 bases from J, leaving 15 bases between. The CDR3 extends over 15 amino acids. CDR3 residues: CASSPTSTASYEQYF. CDR3 in DNA: TGTGCCAGCAGTCCCACTTCGACTGCCTCCTACGAGCAGTACTTC.

This sequence joins TRBV27 and TRBJ1-2; D is unresolved. Germline CDR1 reads MNHEY; CDR2 reads SMNVEV (reference sequence). The CDR3 is made up of 14 amino acids. The V gene lost 2 bases and the J gene lost 0 bases, with 7 bases spanning the gap. CDR3 sequence (DNA): TGTGCCAGCAGTTTAAGGGAAGCTAACTATGGCTACACCTTC. Protein: CASSLREANYGYTF.

V is TRBV7-9 and J is TRBJ1-2; D perhaps matches TRBD1 (5 bases). This CDR3 region has 15 residues. Trimming left V 5 bases short and J 4 bases short, with 17 bases between. CDR1 and CDR2 (germline): SEHNR, FQNEAQ (reference sequence). The CDR3 spells CASSQPGRVGYGYTF. For the CDR3, the DNA is TGTGCCAGCAGCCAGCCTGGCAGGGTGGGCTATGGCTACACCTTC.

The rearrangement uses TRBV20-1 and TRBJ1-5; perhaps TRBD1 as D (5 bases). The CDR3 runs 14 residues. Germline V CDR1 and CDR2: DFQATT, SNEGSKA (reference sequence). V was shortened by 3 bases and J by 14 bases, with 23 bases between the two germline ends. This CDR3 reads CSASTYGGTTYEHF. The CDR3 DNA is TGCAGTGCTAGTACCTACGGGGGGACTACCTACGAGCATTTT.

V gene TRBV5-1 combines with J gene TRBJ1-1; TRBD1 matches 9 bases. J gave up 0 bases and V 3 bases, and 21 bases lay outside the gene matches. The CDR3 contains 21 residues. In germline, CDR1 is SGHRS, CDR2 YFSETQ. CDR3 coding DNA: TGCGCCAGCAGCTGGGGCCCAGGGACAGGGAGAGGTCTTAGCTTGAACACTGAAGCTTTCTTT. Translation: CASSWGPGTGRGLSLNTEAFF.

This clonotype was detected ten times or more. The V call is TRBV20-1, the J call TRBJ1-2, with TRBD1 identical over 7 bases. V lost 6 bases, J lost 3 bases, and 7 bases stayed unmatched. Germline V lookup: CDR1 DFQATT, CDR2 SNEGSKA (reference sequence). This CDR3 contains 13 residues. The CDR3 loop reads CSAKTGRYYGYTF. The CDR3 nucleotides read TGCAGTGCCAAGACAGGGAGATACTATGGCTACACCTTC.

In its sample, this clonotype was seen a few times. The V gene is TRBV7-6, the J gene TRBJ1-5; the D is unclear. Germline CDR1 is SGHVS and CDR2 is FNYEAQ. The CDR3 loop spans 17 amino acids. Trimming stripped 6 bases from V and 0 bases from J, with 18 bases between. DNA for the CDR3: TGTGCCAGCAGTTTACTTATACCTTTAGGTAGCAATCAGCCCCAGCATTTT. This encodes CASSLLIPLGSNQPQHF.

This clonotype was found a few times. The V and J genes are TRBV9 and TRBJ2-3; D possibly uses TRBD1 or TRBD2 (5 bases each). The CDR3 runs to 14 residues. Per germline, CDR1 SGDLS and CDR2 YYNGEE. The V gene lost 1 base and the J gene lost 1 base, with 7 bases spanning the gap. The CDR3 bases are TGTGCCAGCAGCGTATGGGACGGCACAGATACGCAGTATTTT. Encoded protein: CASSVWDGTDTQYF.

V is TRBV24-1 and J is TRBJ2-5; the D is unclear. Germline V gene lookup returns CDR1 KGHDR and CDR2 SFDVKD. V shed 0 bases and J shed 5 bases, with 3 bases lying between them. This CDR3 is 12 amino acids long. CDR3 in amino acids: CATSDLLETQYF. CDR3 DNA sequence: TGTGCCACCAGTGATTTGTTGGAGACCCAGTACTTC.

This clonotype has ten or more counts. At one of its ends the junction is not consistent with the germline gene, which may arise from a read error. The gene calls are TRBV5-1 and TRBJ2-2; D unresolved. This CDR3 region has 13 residues. Germline V gives CDR1 SGHRS, CDR2 YFSETQ. This chain's CDR3 is CASSLGSTGELFF. The CDR3 nucleotides read TGTGCCAGCAGCTTAGGGTCCACCGGGGAGCTGTTTTTT.

In its sample, this clonotype was seen once. V is TRBV7-6 and J is TRBJ2-7; TRBD2 agrees at 10 bases. Looked up from germline, CDR1 is SGHVS and CDR2 is FNYEAQ. This CDR3 has 12 amino acids. V lost 1 base, J lost 12 bases, and 3 bases stayed unmatched. The CDR3 loop is CASSLVASGRYF. DNA for the CDR3: TGTGCCAGCAGCTTAGTTGCTAGCGGGAGGTACTTC.

This clonotype was counted many times. The rearrangement links TRBV20-1 to TRBJ1-4; unclear D gene. V was trimmed by 2 bases and J by 8 bases, leaving 3 bases between them. The CDR3 is made up of 10 amino acids. Germline V gives CDR1 DFQATT, CDR2 SNEGSKA (reference sequence). This chain's CDR3 is CSARSEKLFF. As DNA, the CDR3 is TGCAGTGCTAGATCAGAAAAACTGTTTTTT.

This clonotype was seen many times. J is TRBJ1-6 and V is TRBV3-1, with D uncertain. Looked up from germline, CDR1 is LGHDT and CDR2 is YNNKEL (reference sequence). This CDR3 spans 13 amino acids. V lost 6 bases, J lost 6 bases, and 9 bases lay in between. This CDR3 reads CASSSTVNSPLHF. The CDR3 DNA sequence: TGTGCCAGCAGTTCGACCGTTAATTCACCCCTCCACTTT.

This clonotype has at least ten counts. V usage is TRBV28 and J usage is TRBJ2-7, with D possibly being TRBD1 (6 bases). The CDR3 has 13 amino acids. CDR1 and CDR2 (germline): MDHEN, SYDVKM. V lost 6 bases to trimming and J lost 3 bases, with 12 bases between them. Here the CDR3 reads CASSSQGHYEQYF. The CDR3 nucleotides read TGTGCCAGCAGCTCACAGGGTCACTACGAGCAGTACTTC.

For this clonotype: In this CDR3 the conserved last residue, phenylalanine or tryptophan, is missing, so a read error is likely. The chain recombines TRBV2 with TRBJ2-7; D might be TRBD1 or TRBD2, each matching 6 bases. Trimming cost V 10 bases and J 7 bases, with 26 bases left between them. This CDR3 has 15 amino acids. The V gene's germline CDR1 is SNHLY and CDR2 FYNNEI. The CDR3 sequence is CAILGAEGGVEEQYL. In nucleotides, the CDR3 is TGTGCCATACTGGGGGCGGAGGGCGGGGTCGAGGAGCAGTACCTC.

V is TRBV20-1 and J is TRBJ2-2; D is ambiguous. V shed 7 bases and J shed 1 base, with 7 bases lying between them. CDR1 and CDR2 (germline): DFQATT, SNEGSKA (reference sequence). The CDR3 covers 12 residues. The CDR3 region has the DNA TGCAGTGTTCCAGGGAACACCGGGGAGCTGTTTTTT. This gives the protein CSVPGNTGELFF.

The J gene is TRBJ2-5, the V gene TRBV12-3 or TRBV12-4, with a tentative D call TRBD2 (6 bases). TRBJ2-1 matches the DNA end more closely, so the J call is doubtful. CDR3 size: 13 residues. This chain's CDR3 is CASSLDRDSEQFF. As DNA, the CDR3 is TGTGCCAGCAGTTTGGACCGGGACTCTGAGCAGTTCTTC.

CDR3 nucleotides: TGTGCCAGCAGTTATAGGACTAGCGGGAAGACCCAGTACTTC. It translates to CASSYRTSGKTQYF. V and J are TRBV7-2 and TRBJ2-5; TRBD2 matches at 12 bases. The germline V gene has CDR1 SGHTA and CDR2 FQGNSA. The CDR3 sequence is 14 residues long. Trimming at V came to 6 bases and at J to 6 bases, leaving 5 bases not matched to a gene. Using reference TRBV7-2 and TRBJ2-5 for the parts outside the CDR3, the full variable domain is GAGVSQSPSNKVTEKGKDVELRCDPISGHTALYWYRQSLGQGLEFLIYFQGNSAPDKSGLPSDRFSAERTGGSVSTLTIQRTQQEDSAVYLCASSYRTSGKTQYFGPGTRLLVL.

As concerns this clonotype: This may be a read error: a much more frequent sequence differs by one nucleotide. The rearrangement uses TRBV7-9 and TRBJ2-2; possibly TRBD1 or TRBD2 for D (5 bases each). The CDR3 sequence is 16 residues long. In germline, CDR1 is SEHNR, CDR2 FQNEAQ (reference sequence). The V and J ends lost 5 bases and 4 bases respectively, with 17 bases between them. The CDR3 here is CASSRGRWRGTGELFF. The CDR3 region has the DNA TGTGCCAGCAGCCGGGGCAGGTGGCGCGGCACCGGGGAGCTGTTTTTT.

This clonotype was recorded a few times. This chain connects TRBV7-9 to TRBJ1-5; no clear D gene. V dropped 1 base and J dropped 0 bases, with 7 bases sitting between them. The CDR3 is 15 residues long. Germline CDR1 reads SEHNR; CDR2 reads FQNEAQ (reference sequence). CDR3 bases: TGTGCCAGCAGCTTAGGGAGCGGTAGCAATCAGCCCCAGCATTTT. Translated, it gives CASSLGSGSNQPQHF.